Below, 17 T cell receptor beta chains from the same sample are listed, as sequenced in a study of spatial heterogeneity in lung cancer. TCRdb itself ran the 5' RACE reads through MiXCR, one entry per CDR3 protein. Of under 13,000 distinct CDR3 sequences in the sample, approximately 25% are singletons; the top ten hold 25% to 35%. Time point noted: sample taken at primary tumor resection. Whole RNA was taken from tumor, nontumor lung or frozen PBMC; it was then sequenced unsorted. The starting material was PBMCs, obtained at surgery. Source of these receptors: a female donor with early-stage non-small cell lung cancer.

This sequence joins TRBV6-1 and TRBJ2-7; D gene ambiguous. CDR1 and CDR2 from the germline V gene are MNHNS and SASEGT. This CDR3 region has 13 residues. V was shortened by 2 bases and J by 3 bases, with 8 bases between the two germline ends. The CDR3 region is CASSETYRYEQYF. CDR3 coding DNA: TGTGCCAGCAGTGAAACTTATCGCTACGAGCAGTACTTC.

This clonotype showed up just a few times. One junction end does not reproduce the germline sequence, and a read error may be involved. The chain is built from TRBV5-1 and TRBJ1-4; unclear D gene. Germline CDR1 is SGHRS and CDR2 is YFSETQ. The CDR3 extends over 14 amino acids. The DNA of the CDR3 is TGCGTCAGCAGCTTGGACCCCTCTAATGAAAAACTGTTTTTT. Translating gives CVSSLDPSNEKLFF.

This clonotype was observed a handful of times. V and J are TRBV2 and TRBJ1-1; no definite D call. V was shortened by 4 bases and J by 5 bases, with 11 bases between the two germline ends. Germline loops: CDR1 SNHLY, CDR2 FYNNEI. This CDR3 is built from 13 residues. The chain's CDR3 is CASSVGGRTEAFF. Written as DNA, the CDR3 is TGTGCCAGCAGTGTTGGAGGGAGGACTGAAGCTTTCTTT.

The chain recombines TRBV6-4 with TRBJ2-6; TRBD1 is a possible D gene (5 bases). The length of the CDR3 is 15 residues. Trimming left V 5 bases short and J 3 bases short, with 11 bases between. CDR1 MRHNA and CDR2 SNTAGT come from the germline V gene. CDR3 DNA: TGTGCCAGCAGTCTGACAGTGGTTGGGGCCAACGTCCTGACTTTC. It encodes CASSLTVVGANVLTF.

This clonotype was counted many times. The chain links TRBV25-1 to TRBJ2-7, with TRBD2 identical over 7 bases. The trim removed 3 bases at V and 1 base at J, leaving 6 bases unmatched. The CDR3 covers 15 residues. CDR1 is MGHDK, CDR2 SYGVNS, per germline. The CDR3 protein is CASSDRRERSYEQYF. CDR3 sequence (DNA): TGTGCCAGCAGTGACCGGCGGGAGCGTTCCTACGAGCAGTACTTC.

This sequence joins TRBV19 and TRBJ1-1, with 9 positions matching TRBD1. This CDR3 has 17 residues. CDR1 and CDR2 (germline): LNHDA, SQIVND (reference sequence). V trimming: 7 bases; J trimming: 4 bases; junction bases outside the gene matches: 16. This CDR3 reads CASKNERGQGGSTEAFF. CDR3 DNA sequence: TGTGCCAGTAAAAATGAGAGGGGACAGGGAGGGAGCACTGAAGCTTTCTTT.

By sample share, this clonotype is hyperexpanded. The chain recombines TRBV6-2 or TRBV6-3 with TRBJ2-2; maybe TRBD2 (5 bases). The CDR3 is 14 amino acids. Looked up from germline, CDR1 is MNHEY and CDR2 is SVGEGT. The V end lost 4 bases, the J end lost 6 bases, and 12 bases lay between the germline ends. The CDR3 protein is CASSSTSSSGELFF. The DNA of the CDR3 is TGTGCCAGCAGTTCTACTAGTTCTTCCGGGGAGCTGTTTTTT.

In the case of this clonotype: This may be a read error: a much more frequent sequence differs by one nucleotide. This CDR3 is CASSFGGHNSPPHF. In nucleotides, the CDR3 is TGTGCCAGCAGTTTCGGGGGCCATAATTCACCCCCCCACTTT. The chain has TRBV5-4 and TRBJ1-6, with D tentatively TRBD1 (6 bases). This CDR3 is 14 amino acids long. Germline V gene data show CDR1 as SGHNT and CDR2 as YYREEE (reference sequence).

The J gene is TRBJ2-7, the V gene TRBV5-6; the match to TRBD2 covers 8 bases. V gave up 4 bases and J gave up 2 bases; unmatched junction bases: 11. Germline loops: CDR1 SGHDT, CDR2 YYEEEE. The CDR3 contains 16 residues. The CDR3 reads CASSRGWSGSPYEQYF. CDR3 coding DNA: TGTGCCAGCAGCAGGGGATGGAGCGGGAGCCCCTACGAGCAGTACTTC. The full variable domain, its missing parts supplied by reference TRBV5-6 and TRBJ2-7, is DAGVTQSPTHLIKTRGQQVTLRCSPKSGHDTVSWYQQALGQGPQFIFQYYEEEERQRGNFPDRFSGHQFPNYSSELNVNALLLGDSALYLCASSRGWSGSPYEQYFGPGTRLTVT.

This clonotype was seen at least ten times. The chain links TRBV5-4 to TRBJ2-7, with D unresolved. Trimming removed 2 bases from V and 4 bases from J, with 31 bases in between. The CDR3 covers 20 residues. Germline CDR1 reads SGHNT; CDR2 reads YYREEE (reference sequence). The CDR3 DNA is TGTGCCAGCAGCTTTCGATTGCGGACGGTTCCGACGGTGATAGTTTACGAGCAGTACTTC. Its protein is CASSFRLRTVPTVIVYEQYF.

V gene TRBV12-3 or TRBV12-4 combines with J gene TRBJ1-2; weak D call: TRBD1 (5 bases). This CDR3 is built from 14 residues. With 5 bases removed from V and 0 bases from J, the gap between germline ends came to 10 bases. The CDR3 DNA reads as TGTGCCAGCAGTCCAGGGTGGTCTAACTATGGCTACACCTTC. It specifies CASSPGWSNYGYTF.

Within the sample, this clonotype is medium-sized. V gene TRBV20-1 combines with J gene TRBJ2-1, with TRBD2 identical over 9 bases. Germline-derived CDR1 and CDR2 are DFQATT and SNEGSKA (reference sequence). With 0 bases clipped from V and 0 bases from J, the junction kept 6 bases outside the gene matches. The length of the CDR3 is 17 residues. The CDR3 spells CSARDPGTSNSYNEQFF. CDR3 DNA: TGCAGTGCTAGAGACCCGGGGACTAGCAACTCCTACAATGAGCAGTTCTTC.

For the CDR3, the DNA is TGTGCCAGCAGCCTAAGCTCTGGAAACACCATATATTTT. It is translated as CASSLSSGNTIYF. This sequence joins TRBV12-3 or TRBV12-4 and TRBJ1-3; D not resolved. This CDR3 has 13 residues. Trimming removed 6 bases from V and 0 bases from J, with 6 bases in between.

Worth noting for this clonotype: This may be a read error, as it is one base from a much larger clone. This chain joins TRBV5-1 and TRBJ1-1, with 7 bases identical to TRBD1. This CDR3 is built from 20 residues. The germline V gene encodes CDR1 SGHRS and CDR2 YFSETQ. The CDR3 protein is CASSLGLMRGRRGLNTEALF. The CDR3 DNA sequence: TGCGCCAGCAGCTTGGGACTAATGCGGGGTCGGAGGGGGCTGAACACTGAAGCTCTCTTT.

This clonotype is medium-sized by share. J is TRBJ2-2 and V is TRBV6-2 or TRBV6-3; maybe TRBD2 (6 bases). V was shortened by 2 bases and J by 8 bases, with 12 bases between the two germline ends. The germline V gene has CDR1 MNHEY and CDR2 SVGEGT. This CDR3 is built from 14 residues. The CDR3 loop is CASSYRDSAGELFF. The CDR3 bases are TGTGCCAGCAGTTACCGGGACTCCGCAGGGGAGCTGTTTTTT.

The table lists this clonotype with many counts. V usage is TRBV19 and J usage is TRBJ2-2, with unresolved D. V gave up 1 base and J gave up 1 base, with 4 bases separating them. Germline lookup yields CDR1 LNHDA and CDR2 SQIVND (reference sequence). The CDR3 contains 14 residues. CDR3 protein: CASSIVENTGELFF. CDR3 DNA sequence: TGTGCCAGTAGTATAGTCGAGAACACCGGGGAGCTGTTTTTT.

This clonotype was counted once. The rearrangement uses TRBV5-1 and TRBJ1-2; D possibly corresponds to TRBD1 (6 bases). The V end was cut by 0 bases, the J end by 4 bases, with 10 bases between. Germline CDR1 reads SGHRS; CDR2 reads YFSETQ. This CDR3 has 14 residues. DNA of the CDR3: TGCGCCAGCAGCTTGGGGACAGCAAGCTATGGCTACACCTTC. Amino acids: CASSLGTASYGYTF.